This is a list of T cell receptor beta chains from one sample in a study of identical twins. TCRdb re-analysed the 5' RACE reads in MiXCR, keeping a single row per CDR3 protein. Altogether hundreds of thousands of distinct CDR3 sequences are present, approximately 18% being singletons, with the ten largest covering over 10%. These sequences were also reported in another study, on T cells expressing NK-cell markers.

The sequenced sample was PBMCs. The receptor set was obtained from a woman aged 18 to 35 in good health. Each CDR3 is given with its conserved first and last residue. The D gene is left open where the match is weak. Size is omitted from some rows. Given values are once, few, many or a class for expanded clones.

j_call,cdr3_length,d_call,v_call,clone_size,cdr3_nt,cdr3_aa
TRBJ2-4,16,TRBD1,TRBV5-1,.,TGCGCCAGCAGCTCCGACAGGGAATCAGCCAAAAACATTCAGTACTTC,CASSSDRESAKNIQYF
TRBJ2-7,15,TRBD2,TRBV20-1,.,TGCAGTGCTAGCCGACCCGGGACTAGGTCCTACGAGCAGTACTTC,CSASRPGTRSYEQYF
TRBJ2-1,11,.,TRBV6-6,.,TGTGCCAGCAGAATAGCCAATGAGCAGTTCTTC,CASRIANEQFF
TRBJ2-1,14,TRBD2,TRBV20-1,few,TGCAGTGCCGCCACTAGCGGGGGGGCCGTTGAGCAGTTCTTC,CSAATSGGAVEQFF
TRBJ2-3,11,TRBD2,TRBV12-3/TRBV12-4,.,TGTGCCAGCACTCTGCGGGGGACGCAGTATTTT,CASTLRGTQYF
TRBJ2-7,15,TRBD1,TRBV12-3/TRBV12-4,few,TGTGCCAGCAGTCCTCGGGACAGGGCAACCTACGAGCAGTACTTC,CASSPRDRATYEQYF
TRBJ1-1,12,.,TRBV20-1,few,TGCAGTGCGGGACATCGGAACACTGAAGCTTTCTTT,CSAGHRNTEAFF
TRBJ1-1,14,.,TRBV6-1,few,TGTGCCAGCAATGTACAGGTCTTCGGCACTGAAGCTTTCTTT,CASNVQVFGTEAFF
TRBJ2-7,15,.,TRBV6-2/TRBV6-3,few,TGTGCCAGCAGTTACTCGACAGCCAGTACCTACGAGCAGTACTTC,CASSYSTASTYEQYF
TRBJ2-1,14,.,TRBV12-3/TRBV12-4,.,TGTGCCAGCAGTTTAGCGGGACTGTCTAATGAGCAGTTCTTC,CASSLAGLSNEQFF
TRBJ2-5,13,.,TRBV7-8,many,TGTGCCAGCAGCTTACCGCCGGGGGAGACCCAGTACTTC,CASSLPPGETQYF
TRBJ2-1,16,.,TRBV11-3,.,TGTGCCAGCAGCCTAAAGTCCAGGGGGGGTTACAATGAGCAGTTCTTC,CASSLKSRGGYNEQFF
TRBJ2-4,16,.,TRBV12-3/TRBV12-4,.,TGTGCCAGCAGGCCTGGGGGGTTTCTAGCCAAAAACATTCAGTACTTC,CASRPGGFLAKNIQYF
TRBJ1-1,10,.,TRBV12-5,few,TGTGCTAGTGGCGATTTGGGAGCTTTCTTT,CASGDLGAFF
TRBJ2-3,14,TRBD2,TRBV3-1,.,TGTGCCAGCAGCCAGACTAGCGGGAAGCAAACGCAGTATTTT,CASSQTSGKQTQYF
TRBJ2-6,15,TRBD1,TRBV12-3/TRBV12-4,.,TGTGCCAGCACCAAACAGGGGTCTGGGGCCAACGTCCTGACTTTC,CASTKQGSGANVLTF
TRBJ2-3,12,TRBD1,TRBV29-1,few,TGCAGCGCATCGACAGGGTCAGATACGCAGTATTTT,CSASTGSDTQYF
TRBJ2-3,16,TRBD2,TRBV5-1,.,TGCGCCAGCAGTCCTGGACTAGCGGGTTCCGTTGGGGCGCAGTATTTT,CASSPGLAGSVGAQYF
TRBJ1-5,14,TRBD1,TRBV2,few,TGTGCCAGCAGGGGACAGAATAGCAATCAGCCCCAGCATTTT,CASRGQNSNQPQHF
TRBJ1-2,15,.,TRBV5-6,many,TGTGCCAGCAGCTTGTATGGGGACGGACTCTATGGCTACACCTTC,CASSLYGDGLYGYTF
TRBJ2-3,16,TRBD1,TRBV9,few,TGTGCCAGCACCTCCTCCCCCGGGACAGGATCAGATACGCAGTATTTT,CASTSSPGTGSDTQYF
TRBJ2-1,11,.,TRBV3-1,.,TGTGCCAGCAGCCAAGGCATTAACCAGTTCTTC,CASSQGINQFF
TRBJ2-2,17,.,TRBV28,.,TGTGCCAGCAGTTTAATTAGGGGAAAGCGGGTTCTCGGGGAGCTGTTTTTT,CASSLIRGKRVLGELFF
TRBJ2-5,13,.,TRBV12-3/TRBV12-4,.,TGTGCCAGCAGTCATAGTAACCAAGAGACCCAGTACTTC,CASSHSNQETQYF